The 2 T cell receptor beta chains given below trace back to one sample, sequenced in a study of cytomegalovirus exposure and HLA in healthy donors. The PCR made use of 60 Vbeta and 13 Jbeta primers. Some clones are missing from TCRdb's copy, which holds only in-frame ones; the method was immunoSEQ multiplex PCR. The data show 120,000 to 150,000 clones, 75% to 80% seen once. The sample consisted of PBMCs. These receptor sequences come from a woman in her 30s in good health and CMV-seronegative.

The chain's CDR3 is CASSYSWQSEAFF. In DNA form, the CDR3 reads TGTGCCAGCAGTTACTCGTGGCAGTCTGAAGCTTTCTTT. The genes are TRBV6-6 and TRBJ1-1; D gene ambiguous. V was pared by 0 bases and J by 6 bases, with 8 bases between. CDR3 length: 13 amino acids. CDR1 and CDR2 from the germline V gene are MNHNY and SVGAGI (reference sequence).

Of note for this clone: Other DNA variants within this sample encode the same CDR3. The V and J genes are TRBV18 and TRBJ2-7; 7 nucleotides line up with TRBD1. The junction had 2 bases not matched to a gene; V was cut back by 3 bases and J by 0 bases. This CDR3 is 14 amino acids long. Germline V CDR1 and CDR2: KGHSH, LQKENI. CDR3 region: CASSPDRSSYEQYF. CDR3 bases: TGTGCCAGCTCACCGGACAGGAGCTCCTACGAGCAGTACTTC.